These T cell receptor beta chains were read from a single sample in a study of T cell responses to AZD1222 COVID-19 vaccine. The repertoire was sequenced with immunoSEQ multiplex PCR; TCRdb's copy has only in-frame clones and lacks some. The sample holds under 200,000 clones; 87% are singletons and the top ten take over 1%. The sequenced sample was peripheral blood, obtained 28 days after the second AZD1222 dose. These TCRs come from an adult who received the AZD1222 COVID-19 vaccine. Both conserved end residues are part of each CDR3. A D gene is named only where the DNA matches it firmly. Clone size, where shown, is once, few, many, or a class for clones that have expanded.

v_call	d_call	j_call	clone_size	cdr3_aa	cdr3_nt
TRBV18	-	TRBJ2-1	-	CASSPINNEQFF	TGTGCCAGCTCACCAATCAACAATGAGCAGTTCTTC
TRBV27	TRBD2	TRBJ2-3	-	CASSLSLAGVRTQYF	TGTGCCAGCAGTTTAAGTCTAGCGGGGGTAAGGACGCAGTATTTT
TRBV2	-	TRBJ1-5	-	CASSEGEDLNQPQHF	TGTGCCAGCAGCGAGGGGGAGGACCTGAATCAGCCCCAGCATTTT
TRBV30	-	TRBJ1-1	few	CAWSVWQNTEAFF	TGTGCCTGGAGTGTATGGCAGAACACTGAAGCTTTCTTT
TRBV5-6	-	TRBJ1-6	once	CASSLEGRSYNSPLHF	TGTGCCAGCAGCTTGGAGGGTCGTTCCTATAATTCACCCCTCCACTTT
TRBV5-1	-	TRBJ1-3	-	CASSLLDVERGNTIYF	TGCGCCAGCAGCTTGCTCGACGTAGAACGGGGGAACACCATATATTTT
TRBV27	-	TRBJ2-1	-	CASSPSGGLYNEQFF	TGTGCCAGCAGTCCCTCAGGAGGGTTGTACAATGAGCAGTTCTTC
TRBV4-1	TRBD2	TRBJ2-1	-	CASSHRERGSDEQFF	TGCGCCAGCAGCCATAGGGAGCGGGGGTCGGATGAGCAGTTCTTC
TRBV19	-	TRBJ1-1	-	CASKVREMYTEAFF	TGTGCCAGTAAAGTAAGGGAGATGTACACTGAAGCTTTCTTT
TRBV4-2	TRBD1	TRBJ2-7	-	CASSQVKDRGQQQYF	TGTGCCAGCAGCCAAGTGAAGGACAGGGGGCAGCAGCAGTACTTC
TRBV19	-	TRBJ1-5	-	CASSPREAKRNIWNQPQHF	TGTGCCAGTAGTCCCCGGGAAGCAAAAAGGAATATATGGAATCAGCCCCAGCATTTT
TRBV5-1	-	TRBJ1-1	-	CASSLVERTVAEAFF	TGCGCCAGCAGCTTGGTGGAGAGAACCGTCGCTGAAGCTTTCTTT
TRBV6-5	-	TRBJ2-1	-	CASSYSKTVEQFF	TGTGCCAGCAGTTACTCGAAAACGGTTGAGCAGTTCTTC
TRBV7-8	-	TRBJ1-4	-	CASSLGPGEKLFF	TGTGCCAGCAGCTTGGGACCGGGTGAAAAACTGTTTTTT
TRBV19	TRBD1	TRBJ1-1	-	CASSISSQGATEAFF	TGTGCCAGTAGTATCAGCTCGCAGGGGGCCACTGAAGCTTTCTTT
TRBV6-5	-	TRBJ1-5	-	CASSPAGGERQPQHF	TGTGCCAGCAGTCCCGCCGGGGGGGAACGACAGCCCCAGCATTTT
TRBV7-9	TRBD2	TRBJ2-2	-	CASSLGGGVTGELFF	TGTGCCAGCAGCTTAGGCGGGGGAGTCACCGGGGAGCTGTTTTTT
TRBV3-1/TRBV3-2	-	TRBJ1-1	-	CASSQTYAEAFF	TGTGCCAGCAGCCAAACATATGCTGAAGCTTTCTTT
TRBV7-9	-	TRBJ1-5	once	CASSLAGRLQPQHF	TGTGCCAGCAGCTTAGCCGGACGGCTTCAGCCCCAGCATTTT
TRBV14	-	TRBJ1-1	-	CASSPRRNTEAFF	TGTGCCAGCAGCCCTCGCCGAAACACTGAAGCTTTCTTT
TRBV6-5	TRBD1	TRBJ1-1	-	CASSYLTGNTEAFF	TGTGCCAGCAGTTACTTGACAGGGAATACTGAAGCTTTCTTT
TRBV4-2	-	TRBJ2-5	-	CASSRNDAETQYF	TGTGCCAGCAGCCGAAACGACGCGGAGACCCAGTACTTC
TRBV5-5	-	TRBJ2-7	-	CASSSAYEQYF	TGTGCCAGCAGCTCAGCATACGAGCAGTACTTC
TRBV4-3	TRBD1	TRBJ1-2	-	CASSLKQGIYWYGYTF	TGCGCCAGCAGTCTAAAACAGGGGATCTACTGGTATGGCTACACCTTC
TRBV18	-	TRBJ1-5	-	CASSPSGEHQPQHF	TGTGCCAGCTCACCCTCAGGGGAGCACCAGCCCCAGCATTTT
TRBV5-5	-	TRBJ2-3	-	CASSSLRNTQYF	TGTGCCAGCAGCTCCCTCAGGAATACGCAGTATTTT
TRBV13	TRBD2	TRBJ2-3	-	CASSSRLAGSTDTQYF	TGTGCCAGCAGCTCCCGACTAGCGGGGAGCACAGATACGCAGTATTTT
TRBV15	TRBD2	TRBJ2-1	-	CATSRTGGAYNEQFF	TGTGCCACCAGCCGAACGGGGGGGGCCTACAATGAGCAGTTCTTC
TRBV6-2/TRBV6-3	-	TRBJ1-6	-	CASSYPQRLNYNSPLHF	TGTGCCAGCAGTTACCCGCAGCGGCTAAACTATAATTCACCCCTCCACTTT
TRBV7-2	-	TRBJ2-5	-	CASSLAAGLGQETQYF	TGTGCCAGCAGCTTAGCGGCGGGGCTAGGTCAAGAGACCCAGTACTTC
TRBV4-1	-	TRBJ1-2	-	CASSQVVPRRDYGYTF	TGCGCCAGCAGCCAAGTAGTACCCCGGCGGGACTATGGCTACACCTTC
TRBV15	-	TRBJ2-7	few	CATSSRTPYEQYF	TGTGCCACCAGCAGCCGGACACCCTACGAGCAGTACTTC
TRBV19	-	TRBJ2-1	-	CASRETGAYNEQFF	TGTGCCAGTAGGGAAACCGGGGCGTACAATGAGCAGTTCTTC
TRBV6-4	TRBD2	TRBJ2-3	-	CASSPRASGQDTQYF	TGTGCCAGCAGCCCGAGGGCTAGCGGGCAAGATACGCAGTATTTT
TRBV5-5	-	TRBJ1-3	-	CASSLDRGRNTIYF	TGTGCCAGCAGCTTGGATCGGGGGCGAAACACCATATATTTT
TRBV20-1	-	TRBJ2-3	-	CSASGGGERGTQYF	TGCAGTGCTAGTGGGGGCGGGGAACGAGGGACGCAGTATTTT
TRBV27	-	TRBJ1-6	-	CASSSGLDNSPLHF	TGTGCCAGCAGTTCGGGACTCGACAATTCACCCCTCCACTTT
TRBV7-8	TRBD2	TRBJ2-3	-	CASSPTGVAGGATQYF	TGTGCCAGCAGCCCGACAGGGGTAGCGGGGGGGGCTACGCAGTATTTT
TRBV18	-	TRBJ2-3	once	CASSPEVSTDTQYF	TGTGCCAGCTCACCAGAGGTCTCCACAGATACGCAGTATTTT
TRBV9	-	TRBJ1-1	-	CASSVVADMNTEAFF	TGTGCCAGCAGCGTAGTGGCAGACATGAACACTGAAGCTTTCTTT
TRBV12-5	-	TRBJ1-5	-	CASGLVAGQPQHF	TGTGCTAGTGGTTTGGTGGCCGGTCAGCCCCAGCATTTT
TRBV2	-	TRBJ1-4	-	CASSAQATNEKLFF	TGTGCCAGCAGTGCACAGGCAACTAATGAAAAACTGTTTTTT
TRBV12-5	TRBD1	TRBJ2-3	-	CASGPNPSRGQGDTQYF	TGTGCTAGTGGTCCAAACCCCTCCAGGGGGCAAGGAGATACGCAGTATTTT
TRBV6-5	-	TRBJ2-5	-	CASSPPRGGQETQYF	TGTGCCAGCAGTCCCCCTCGTGGGGGCCAAGAGACCCAGTACTTC
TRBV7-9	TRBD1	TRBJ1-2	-	CASSLPRDRGFGYTF	TGTGCCAGCAGCTTACCAAGGGACAGGGGGTTCGGCTACACCTTC